Here is one TCR beta chain with its context. This sample was taken from a study of blood T cell repertoires in COVID-19. CDR1 and CDR2 from the germline V gene are SEHNR and FQNEAQ (reference sequence). CDR3 size: 17 residues. The junction had 8 bases not matched to a gene; V was cut back by 5 bases and J by 1 base. Authors' methods: Reference gene primer amplification gave nucleated cell count estimates. This table comes from immunoSEQ multiplex PCR, and its TCRdb copy is limited to in-frame clones, with some not included. The V and J calls and clone size come from that table; D and trimming were worked out from the DNA. This sample has some 170,000 clones, with 87% found just once.

Sequencing used PBMCs or T cells enriched from blood (not recorded which). This TCR derives from a human donor with acute COVID-19. The donor label of this sample is uncertain. This chain links TRBV7-9 with TRBJ2-5, with 12 bases aligning to TRBD2. Written as DNA, the CDR3 is TGTGCCAGCAGCCATATTCCGACTAGCGGGGGCCAAGAGACCCAGTACTTC. It encodes CASSHIPTSGGQETQYF.